This T cell receptor (beta chain) was sequenced in a study of blood T cell repertoires in COVID-19. Study context: Samples of COVID-19 (acute and convalescent) were obtained from the United States, Italy and Spain.

Participant ages covered roughly 18 to 89 years across approximately 25 US areas. Assignments of participants to cohorts depended upon their own reported clinical history. In the original workflow: Estimated nucleated cell counts came from reference gene primer amplification. Profiled with immunoSEQ multiplex PCR; TCRdb holds only in-frame clones, not every one. That table furnishes V, J and clone size, whereas the DNA furnished D and trimming. The sample holds over 200,000 clones; around 81% are singletons and the top ten take around 9.3%. Per germline, CDR1 SGDLS and CDR2 YYNGEE. The CDR3 consists of 15 residues. The V end was cut by 1 base, the J end by 5 bases, with 13 bases between.

This receptor was taken from a woman aged 45-59 years with acute COVID-19. The specimen sequenced was PBMCs or T cells enriched from blood (not recorded which). The rearrangement joins TRBV9 to TRBJ2-1; no firm D call. CDR3 amino acids: CASSVSPTPHNEQFF. DNA of the CDR3: TGTGCCAGCAGCGTATCCCCTACTCCTCACAATGAGCAGTTCTTC. The entire variable domain, with the rest obtained from reference TRBV9 and TRBJ2-1, is as follows: DSGVTQTPKHLITATGQRVTLRCSPRSGDLSVYWYQQSLDQGLQFLIQYYNGEERAKGNILERFSAQQFPDLHSELNLSSLELGDSALYFCASSVSPTPHNEQFFGPGTRLTVL.